This TCR beta chain was obtained from a study of Graves' ophthalmopathy and Graves' hyperthyroidism. The wider study: Untreated patients at initial diagnosis provided peripheral blood.

Where ophthalmopathy was absent within 18 months of follow-up, hyperthyroidism was stable. Newly diagnosed hyperthyroidism donors, aged 18 to 65, duration under 2 months. From fresh peripheral blood, under 12 ml in volume, the PBMCs were obtained. The table lists this clonotype with many counts. Investigators amplified TCR beta CDR3 regions from RNA transcripts. Second-round multiplex PCR followed a first-round RT-PCR using HTBI primers. MiXCR, run by TCRdb on the multiplex PCR reads, gives a single entry per CDR3 protein. The data show hundreds of thousands of distinct CDR3 sequences, approximately 21% seen once. Looked up from germline, CDR1 is MDHEN and CDR2 is SYDVKM. V was shortened by 3 bases and J by 4 bases, with 9 bases between the two germline ends. This CDR3 is built from 13 residues.

The rearrangement uses TRBV28 and TRBJ1-2; D call uncertain. The sample was peripheral blood. The receptor comes from a young woman with stable Graves' hyperthyroidism. CDR3 bases: TGTGCCAGCAGTTTGGAGTCTGGCTATGGCTACACCTTC. Translating it yields CASSLESGYGYTF.